One sample yielded the 4 T cell receptor beta chains listed below, sequenced in a study of blood T cell repertoires in COVID-19 (dated by TCRdb to 2018 to 2021). Libraries were made using the immunoSEQ multiplex PCR assay. TCRdb stores this immuneACCESS table with in-frame sequences only. Part of the clones is absent; in the studies checked, under half of the shortfall reflects unresolved V genes, and no reason is known for the rest. The table for this sample lists 97,000 or so clones; approximately 86% of them were counted only once. Clones ranked in the top ten supply about 11% of the sample. Material: peripheral blood. The receptors shown here come from a man aged 70-80 years with active or convalescent COVID-19.

The rearrangement links TRBV11-2 to TRBJ2-2, with D perhaps matching TRBD1 (5 bases). This CDR3 region has 15 residues. The V gene lost 6 bases and the J gene lost 0 bases, with 11 bases spanning the gap. The germline gives CDR1 SGHAT, CDR2 FQNNGV. Written as DNA, the CDR3 is TGTGCCAGCAGAACCGGACACACGAACACCGGGGAGCTGTTTTTT. It encodes CASRTGHTNTGELFF.

This sequence joins TRBV11-2 and TRBJ2-3, with D possibly being TRBD1 (7 bases). The CDR3 has 15 residues. V lost 2 bases and J 6 bases, leaving 15 bases between the germline ends. In germline, CDR1 is SGHAT, CDR2 FQNNGV. CDR3 sequence reads: CASSLMAGGLDTQYF. The CDR3 DNA sequence: TGTGCCAGCAGCTTAATGGCAGGGGGACTGGATACGCAGTATTTT. Variable domain in full (rest from reference TRBV11-2 and TRBJ2-3): EAGVAQSPRYKIIEKRQSVAFWCNPISGHATLYWYQQILGQGPKLLIQFQNNGVVDDSQLPKDRFSAERLKGVDSTLKIQPAKLEDSAVYLCASSLMAGGLDTQYFGPGTRLTVL.

The V gene is TRBV29-1, the J gene TRBJ2-1; a possible D gene is TRBD1 (5 bases). Trimming cost V 2 bases and J 2 bases, with 16 bases left between them. The length of the CDR3 is 16 residues. Looked up from germline, CDR1 is SQVTM and CDR2 is ANQGSEA. Here the CDR3 reads CSVEMGHLLAYNEQFF. The CDR3 DNA reads as TGCAGCGTTGAAATGGGGCACCTCTTAGCCTACAATGAGCAGTTCTTC.

The gene calls are TRBV11-2 and TRBJ1-5; the D gene is possibly TRBD1 (5 bases). Trimming took 0 bases from V and 9 from J, leaving 15 bases between them. The CDR3 is made up of 15 amino acids. Germline values: CDR1 SGHAT, CDR2 FQNNGV. In nucleotides, the CDR3 is TGTGCCAGCAGCTTAGACGGGACTTATAAGGGGCCCCAGCATTTT. This encodes CASSLDGTYKGPQHF.